Sequencing of this T cell receptor beta chain was carried out in a study of early T cells in non-severe SARS-CoV-2 infection. About the study: Chains were not paired, and sequencing was done on bulk RNA from unsorted whole blood. Overall study findings and caveats: Matches to VDJdb favored anti-spike CD8 responses and missed private and CD4 specificities.

This clonotype was seen ten or more times. The antigen is not known. V gave up 6 bases and J gave up 5 bases; unmatched junction bases: 7. Germline CDR1 reads LGHNA; CDR2 reads YNFKEQ. The CDR3 spans 15 residues. Each cDNA molecule carried a unique molecular identifier. One entry per CDR3 protein, called by TCRdb with MiXCR from the 5' RACE reads. This table holds some 30,000 distinct CDR3 sequences, 2.9% found once. Sequenced: whole blood. The chain has TRBV4-2 and TRBJ2-5; 12 bases line up with TRBD2. This clonotype was sampled from an adult who was a healthcare worker with PCR-confirmed SARS-CoV-2 infection or an uninfected control (not recorded which). The CDR3 protein is CASRGLAGGAETQYF. CDR3 DNA sequence: TGTGCCAGCAGGGGTCTAGCGGGGGGGGCCGAGACCCAGTACTTC.